A single sample is the source of the 8 T cell receptor beta chains below, sequenced in a study of Ad26.COV2.S vaccination and SARS-CoV-2 variants. The repertoire was sequenced with immunoSEQ multiplex PCR; TCRdb's copy has only in-frame clones and lacks some. The table has roughly 380,000 clones, roughly 87% seen once; the top ten hold around 3.5%. The treatment denotes: some 19 received Ad26.COV2.S at low or high dose, single or two shots; roughly five received placebo; per-sample allocation not given. Day 63 after the first vaccine or placebo injection was the time point for sampling. Sequenced material: peripheral blood, taken in a trial of Ad26.COV2.S vaccine versus placebo. The receptor set was obtained from a person aged 18-60 years who received the Ad26.COV2.S COVID-19 vaccine or a placebo.

The chain recombines TRBV19 with TRBJ2-3, with TRBD2 matching 7 bases. This CDR3 has 19 amino acids. CDR1 is LNHDA and CDR2 is SQIVND in the germline V gene (reference sequence). After removal of 4 bases from V and 2 bases from J, the junction contained 18 bases not matched to a gene. This CDR3 is CASSTPRLAAGVFTDTQYF. The CDR3 nucleotides read TGTGCCAGTAGTACCCCCCGTCTCGCGGCGGGGGTCTTCACAGATACGCAGTATTTT.

The table lists this clone with a few counts. This chain uses TRBV4-3 with TRBJ1-4; D not certain. The V gene lost 0 bases and the J gene lost 8 bases, with 7 bases spanning the gap. Germline assignment: CDR1 LGHNA and CDR2 YSLEER. The CDR3 is 13 residues long. The CDR3 DNA reads as TGCGCCAGCAGCCAAGATATTGGGGAAAAACTGTTTTTT. Amino acids: CASSQDIGEKLFF.

This rearrangement joins TRBV6-5 to TRBJ1-5; D gene uncertain. V was cut by 5 bases and J by 4 bases, with 12 bases left in between. Germline V lookup: CDR1 MNHEY, CDR2 SVGAGI. The CDR3 extends over 14 amino acids. CDR3 protein: CASSPPPANQPQHF. The CDR3 coding sequence is TGTGCCAGCAGTCCCCCCCCAGCAAATCAGCCCCAGCATTTT.

This rearrangement joins TRBV3-1 (or the pseudogene TRBV3-2) to TRBJ1-1, with unresolved D. V was clipped by 1 base and J by 4 bases, with 13 bases between them. CDR1 is LGHDT, CDR2 YNNKEL, per germline (reference sequence). CDR3 length: 15 residues. The CDR3 region is CASSQGKWPATEAFF. CDR3 nucleotides: TGTGCCAGCAGCCAAGGGAAATGGCCTGCCACTGAAGCTTTCTTT.

The rearrangement uses TRBV5-5 and TRBJ1-2, with no clear D. The CDR3 is made up of 14 amino acids. Trimming removed 1 base from V and 1 base from J, with 8 bases in between. Germline CDR1 SGHKS, CDR2 YYEKEE (reference sequence). The CDR3 loop reads CASSLFGINYGYTF. The CDR3 bases are TGTGCCAGCAGCTTGTTCGGCATTAACTATGGCTACACCTTC.

The rearrangement uses TRBV6-6 and TRBJ1-5, with 8 positions matching TRBD1. J was trimmed by 7 bases and V by 0 bases; bases with no gene match: 5. The CDR3 totals 15 residues. The germline V gene encodes CDR1 MNHNY and CDR2 SVGAGI (reference sequence). The CDR3 sequence: CASSYSTGVGQPQHF. As DNA, the CDR3 is TGTGCCAGCAGTTACTCGACAGGGGTGGGGCAGCCCCAGCATTTT.

The V and J genes are TRBV4-1 and TRBJ2-2; 7 bases line up with TRBD2. CDR1 is MGHRA and CDR2 is YSYEKL in the germline V gene. V lost 4 bases and J lost 0; bases outside the gene matches: 5. The CDR3 contains 16 residues. The CDR3 loop is CASSPAGEPNTGELFF. The DNA for the CDR3 is TGCGCCAGCAGCCCCGCGGGGGAGCCGAACACCGGGGAGCTGTTTTTT.

This sequence joins TRBV4-3 and TRBJ1-3, with D hard to call. V lost 1 base, J lost 9 bases, and 16 bases lay in between. The CDR3 is made up of 15 amino acids. Germline-derived CDR1 and CDR2 are LGHNA and YSLEER. CDR3: CASSQGDNSISTIYF. The CDR3 DNA reads TGCGCCAGCAGCCAAGGCGACAACTCTATTTCCACCATATATTTT.